Shown below are 4 T cell receptor beta chains from a single sample sequenced in a study of cytomegalovirus exposure and HLA in healthy donors. With 60 Vbeta and 13 Jbeta primers, the PCR was carried out. Sequenced by immunoSEQ multiplex PCR; TCRdb stores in-frame clones only, minus some. Among 210,000 or so clones listed, around 80% were seen once. Sequencing used PBMCs. These receptors all stem from an older woman in good health and CMV-seropositive.

The J gene is TRBJ2-1, the V gene TRBV29-1; 7 bases are a match to TRBD1. V lost 7 bases and J lost 6; bases outside the gene matches: 12. This CDR3 comprises 14 residues. Germline V gene sequence: CDR1 SQVTM, CDR2 ANQGSEA. The CDR3, as DNA: TGCAGCGCCTCCCCGGGCCCAGGGGGCAATGAGCAGTTCTTC. This gives the protein CSASPGPGGNEQFF.

This clone occurred once. CDR3 sequence reads: CAPRGVEQFF. DNA for the CDR3: TGTGCCCCCCGGGGGGTAGAGCAGTTCTTC. The chain carries TRBV19 and TRBJ2-1; 7 bases are a match to TRBD2. The CDR3 has 10 residues. The junction had 5 bases not matched to a gene; V was cut back by 11 bases and J by 10 bases. Looked up from germline, CDR1 is LNHDA and CDR2 is SQIVND (reference sequence).

J is TRBJ2-5 and V is TRBV7-9; a possible D gene is TRBD1 (5 bases). V was shortened by 5 bases and J by 4 bases, with 11 bases between the two germline ends. The CDR3 sequence is 13 residues long. Germline CDR1 and CDR2: SEHNR and FQNEAQ (reference sequence). CDR3 residues: CASSVTGLETQYF. CDR3 nucleotide sequence: TGTGCCAGCAGCGTTACAGGTTTAGAGACCCAGTACTTC. Together with reference TRBV7-9 and TRBJ2-5, the CDR3 gives the full variable domain: DTGVSQNPRHKITKRGQNVTFRCDPISEHNRLYWYRQTLGQGPEFLTYFQNEAQLEKSRLLSDRFSAERPKGSFSTLEIQRTEQGDSAMYLCASSVTGLETQYFGPGTRLLVL.

The chain combines TRBV27 with TRBJ1-2; D unresolved. Trimming took off 3 bases at V and 8 bases at J, with 10 bases between the two ends. Germline V gives CDR1 MNHEY, CDR2 SMNVEV (reference sequence). The CDR3 extends over 12 amino acids. The CDR3 region has the DNA TGTGCCAGCAGTTTGGAGGGTTTAGGCTACACCTTC. This gives the protein CASSLEGLGYTF.